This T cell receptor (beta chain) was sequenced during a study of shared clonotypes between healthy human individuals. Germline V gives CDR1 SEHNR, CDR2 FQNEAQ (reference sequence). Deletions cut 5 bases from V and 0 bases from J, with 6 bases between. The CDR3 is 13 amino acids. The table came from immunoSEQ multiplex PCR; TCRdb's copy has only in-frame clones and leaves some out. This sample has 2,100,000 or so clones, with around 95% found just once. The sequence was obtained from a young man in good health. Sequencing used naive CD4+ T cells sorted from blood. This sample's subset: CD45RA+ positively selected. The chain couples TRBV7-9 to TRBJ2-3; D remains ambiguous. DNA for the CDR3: TGTGCCAGCAGCCCTGCCAGCACAGATACGCAGTATTTT. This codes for CASSPASTDTQYF.